Shown below are 14 T cell receptor beta chains from a single sample sequenced in a study of cytomegalovirus exposure and HLA in healthy donors. This table comes from immunoSEQ multiplex PCR, and its TCRdb copy is limited to in-frame clones, with some not included. The sample includes some 140,000 clones, almost 85% of them seen just once. Material: PBMCs. These receptors were taken from a young man in good health and CMV-seropositive.

This clone was detected many times. This CDR3 is also generated by other DNA sequences in the sample. J is TRBJ1-2 and V is TRBV6-1; D is uncertain. V gave up 3 bases and J gave up 5 bases, with 7 bases separating them. CDR3 length: 12 residues. Germline assignment: CDR1 MNHNS and CDR2 SASEGT. This chain's CDR3 is CASSEPGYGYTF. For the CDR3, the DNA is TGTGCCAGCAGTGAGCCGGGTTATGGCTACACCTTC.

This chain connects TRBV9 to TRBJ1-2; TRBD1 agrees at 7 bases. The germline V gene encodes CDR1 SGDLS and CDR2 YYNGEE. J gave up 4 bases and V 3 bases, and 3 bases lay outside the gene matches. CDR3 length: 13 residues. The CDR3 nucleotides read TGTGCCAGCAGCGCAGGGACAGCCTATGGCTACACCTTC. It translates to CASSAGTAYGYTF.

This rearrangement joins TRBV6-5 to TRBJ2-5; the D gene is possibly TRBD2 (6 bases). Looked up from germline, CDR1 is MNHEY and CDR2 is SVGAGI. The CDR3 totals 13 residues. Trimming took 6 bases from V and 4 from J, leaving 12 bases between them. The CDR3 coding sequence is TGTGCCAGCAGCAGGACTATCTTAGAGACCCAGTACTTC. The encoded protein is CASSRTILETQYF.

The V and J genes are TRBV7-2 and TRBJ2-7, with 9 bases aligning to TRBD1. Trimming at V came to 1 base and at J to 2 bases, leaving 3 bases not matched to a gene. The germline V gene encodes CDR1 SGHTA and CDR2 FQGNSA. The CDR3 covers 15 residues. The CDR3, as DNA: TGTGCCAGCAGCTTAGTTGGACAGGGGCCCTACGAGCAGTACTTC. Amino acid sequence: CASSLVGQGPYEQYF. Filled out from reference TRBV7-2 and TRBJ2-7, the complete variable domain reads GAGVSQSPSNKVTEKGKDVELRCDPISGHTALYWYRQSLGQGLEFLIYFQGNSAPDKSGLPSDRFSAERTGGSVSTLTIQRTQQEDSAVYLCASSLVGQGPYEQYFGPGTRLTVT.

This clone has just a few counts. V usage is TRBV5-1 and J usage is TRBJ2-3, with 10 bases lining up with TRBD2. V dropped 3 bases and J dropped 3; count of bases not matched to a gene: 7. CDR1 is SGHRS and CDR2 is YFSETQ in the germline V gene. This CDR3 is built from 16 residues. CDR3 amino acids: CASSSQRGGLTDTQYF. The CDR3 nucleotides read TGCGCCAGCAGCTCTCAGCGGGGGGGGCTTACAGATACGCAGTATTTT.

V and J are TRBV9 and TRBJ2-5; 7 positions agree with TRBD1. Germline CDR1 and CDR2: SGDLS and YYNGEE. With V trimmed by 0 bases and J by 5 bases, 7 bases remained unmatched. CDR3 length: 15 amino acids. The CDR3 sequence is CASSVVGTAWETQYF. The CDR3 nucleotides read TGTGCCAGCAGCGTAGTGGGGACAGCTTGGGAGACCCAGTACTTC.

CDR3 in amino acids: CASSLAGTASNYGYTF. The CDR3 bases are TGTGCCAGCAGCTTAGCAGGGACTGCTTCTAACTATGGCTACACCTTC. The rearrangement joins TRBV5-5 to TRBJ1-2, with TRBD1 as a possible D gene (5 bases). Germline V lookup: CDR1 SGHKS, CDR2 YYEKEE (reference sequence). Trimming left V 2 bases short and J 0 bases short, with 14 bases between. CDR3 length equals 16 residues.

The V and J genes are TRBV16 and TRBJ1-2, with D uncertain. The germline CDR1 and CDR2 sequences are KGHSY and FQNENV. This CDR3 contains 14 residues. Between the trimmed V and J ends, which lost 1 base and 2 bases, there was a span of 8 bases. The CDR3 is CASSQLEENYGYTF. The CDR3 coding sequence is TGTGCCAGCAGCCAATTGGAGGAAAACTATGGCTACACCTTC.

CDR3 in DNA: TGCGCCAGCAGCCAAGATGGGACACCTAATCAGCCCCAGCATTTT. The encoded protein is CASSQDGTPNQPQHF. This chain links TRBV4-1 with TRBJ1-5, with a tentative D call TRBD1 (6 bases). The germline gives CDR1 MGHRA, CDR2 YSYEKL. This CDR3 spans 15 amino acids. V was pared by 0 bases and J by 4 bases, with 10 bases between.

The chain carries TRBV14 and TRBJ2-1; TRBD2 matches at 10 bases. From germline, CDR1 is SGHDN and CDR2 FVKESK. The CDR3 extends over 14 amino acids. V shed 6 bases and J 8 bases; nucleotides not matched to a gene: 7. The CDR3 here is CASRTAGGPDEQFF. Here the CDR3 DNA reads TGTGCCAGCAGAACAGCGGGAGGGCCCGATGAGCAGTTCTTC.

The chain employs TRBV2 and TRBJ2-7; D not resolved. V lost 5 bases and J 0 bases, leaving 11 bases between the germline ends. From germline, CDR1 is SNHLY and CDR2 FYNNEI. The CDR3 runs to 14 residues. The CDR3: CASSQTRSSYEQYF. The CDR3 nucleotides are TGTGCCAGCAGTCAGACTCGGAGCTCCTACGAGCAGTACTTC.

This sequence joins TRBV2 and TRBJ2-3, with TRBD1 matching 9 bases. Germline trimming cut 6 bases from V and 2 bases from J; bases unmatched to any gene: 6. The CDR3 loop spans 15 amino acids. Germline lookup yields CDR1 SNHLY and CDR2 FYNNEI. This chain's CDR3 is CASRPGQGFTDTQYF. CDR3 nucleotides: TGTGCCAGCAGGCCGGGACAGGGATTCACAGATACGCAGTATTTT.

V is TRBV5-4 and J is TRBJ2-5; tentative D call: TRBD2 (6 bases). The germline V and J ends were trimmed by 3 bases and 2 bases, with 11 bases remaining between them. The CDR3 sequence is 14 residues long. Germline V gene lookup returns CDR1 SGHNT and CDR2 YYREEE (reference sequence). CDR3 region: CASSSGAGQETQYF. The DNA of the CDR3 is TGTGCCAGCAGCTCCGGTGCGGGGCAAGAGACCCAGTACTTC.

J is TRBJ2-1 and V is TRBV6-1; D perhaps matches TRBD1 (5 bases). CDR1 is MNHNS and CDR2 is SASEGT in the germline V gene. The CDR3 is made up of 15 amino acids. Trimming took off 4 bases at V and 5 bases at J, with 15 bases between the two ends. The CDR3 loop is CASSVRQGVDNEQFF. The CDR3 DNA reads TGTGCCAGCAGTGTTAGGCAGGGCGTGGACAATGAGCAGTTCTTC.